This T cell receptor beta chain was recovered during a study of T cells in localized non-small cell lung cancer. Sequencing used immunoSEQ multiplex PCR; TCRdb keeps in-frame clones, though not all of them. The sample yields approximately 28,000 clones, roughly 87% seen once. Whole-study results and caveats: Among the tissues sampled, uninvolved adjacent lung had the highest T cell clonality, above tumor. Adjacent lung tissue had a median about 52 of the top 100 clones found in the tumor.

Trimming removed 0 bases from V and 8 bases from J, with 7 bases in between. The CDR3 spans 12 residues. Germline V lookup: CDR1 SGHAT, CDR2 FQNNGV. As to this clone: Antigen: not known.

V is TRBV11-2 and J is TRBJ1-2; D remains ambiguous. This TCR was sampled from a woman between 40 and 69 years old with stage III lung adenocarcinoma. This specimen consisted of peripheral blood mononuclear cells, obtained before any cancer treatment. CDR3 region: CASSLDHWGYTF. The CDR3 bases are TGTGCCAGCAGCTTAGATCATTGGGGCTACACCTTC.